The 5 T cell receptor beta chains listed next were all sequenced from one sample in a study of blood T cell repertoires in COVID-19. TCRdb's copy holds only in-frame clones and misses some; the assay was immunoSEQ multiplex PCR. This table holds 250,000 to 350,000 clones, roughly 87% found once. The specimen was peripheral blood. The source of these receptors is a man younger than 30 with active or convalescent COVID-19.

The chain has TRBV18 and TRBJ2-2, with TRBD1 as a possible D gene (7 bases). The CDR3 length is 16 residues. Trimming removed 4 bases from V and 0 bases from J, with 12 bases in between. From germline, CDR1 is KGHSH and CDR2 LQKENI. The CDR3 sequence is CASSRRDSPNTGELFF. DNA for the CDR3: TGTGCCAGCTCACGGCGGGACAGCCCGAACACCGGGGAGCTGTTTTTT.

V and J are TRBV19 and TRBJ2-4; TRBD1 might be the D (6 bases). Germline CDR1 is LNHDA and CDR2 is SQIVND (reference sequence). The length of the CDR3 is 15 residues. The ends were cut back, 7 bases at V and 4 bases at J, with 17 bases in the middle. CDR3 amino acids: CASNPFGTSKNIQYF. The CDR3 DNA reads TGTGCCAGTAATCCATTCGGGACAAGTAAAAACATTCAGTACTTC.

The chain carries TRBV18 and TRBJ1-6, with 7 bases that match TRBD1. CDR1 KGHSH and CDR2 LQKENI come from the germline V gene. Trimming took 6 bases from V and 2 from J; bases not matched to a gene: 4. This CDR3 spans 15 amino acids. The CDR3 loop is CASSRGTAYNSPLHF. The CDR3 nucleotides read TGTGCCAGCTCCCGGGGGACAGCCTATAATTCACCCCTCCACTTT.

The CDR3 reads CASRHNRDTEAFF. The CDR3 bases are TGTGCCAGCAGGCACAACAGGGACACTGAAGCTTTCTTT. V usage is TRBV12-3 or TRBV12-4 and J usage is TRBJ1-1; TRBD1 is a possible D gene (6 bases). This CDR3 region has 13 residues. Trimming took 6 bases from V and 3 from J, leaving 11 bases between them.

The chain links TRBV27 to TRBJ1-2, with D perhaps TRBD1 (5 bases). Between the trimmed V and J ends, which lost 4 bases and 2 bases, there was a span of 8 bases. Looked up from germline, CDR1 is MNHEY and CDR2 is SMNVEV (reference sequence). CDR3 length equals 13 residues. CDR3 sequence: CASSYAGNYGYTF. The DNA for the CDR3 is TGTGCCAGCAGTTATGCAGGGAACTATGGCTACACCTTC.